Reported below is one TCR beta chain. This record comes from a study of blood T cell repertoires in COVID-19. Study-level background: Samples taken during acute and convalescent COVID-19 were collected in the United States, Italy and Spain. The analysed material was cDNA or gDNA that came from T cells, B-cell-depleted T cells, or PBMCs.

The germline CDR1 and CDR2 sequences are MNHEY and SMNVEV (reference sequence). V shed 2 bases, J shed 2 bases, and the junction held 6 bases outside the gene matches. The CDR3 is made up of 16 amino acids. Source study methods: How many nucleated cells were present was estimated from reference gene primer amplification. Method: immunoSEQ multiplex PCR; TCRdb's copy keeps in-frame clones and lacks some. For V, J and clone size, that table is used; D and trimming come from the DNA. The profile shows about 270,000 clones, about four fifths of them singletons. The source material was peripheral blood. The clonotype was recovered from a young woman with acute or convalescent COVID-19. The chain has TRBV27 and TRBJ1-5; 7 bases match TRBD1. CDR3 in amino acids: CASSLRGGGGNQPQHF. DNA for the CDR3: TGTGCCAGCAGTTTACGAGGGGGCGGTGGCAATCAGCCCCAGCATTTT.